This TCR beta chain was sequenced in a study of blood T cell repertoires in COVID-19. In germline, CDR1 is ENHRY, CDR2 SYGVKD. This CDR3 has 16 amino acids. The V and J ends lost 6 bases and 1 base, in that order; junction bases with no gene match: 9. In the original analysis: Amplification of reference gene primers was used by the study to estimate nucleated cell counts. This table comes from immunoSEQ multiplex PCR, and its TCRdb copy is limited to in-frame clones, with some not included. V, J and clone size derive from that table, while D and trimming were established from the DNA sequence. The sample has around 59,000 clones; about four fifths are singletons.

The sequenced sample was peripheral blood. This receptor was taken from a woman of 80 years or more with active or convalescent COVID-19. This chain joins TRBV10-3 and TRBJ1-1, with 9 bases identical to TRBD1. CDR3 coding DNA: TGTGCCATCAGCGTACAGGGGGCGATTGGGAACACTGAAGCTTTCTTT. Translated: CAISVQGAIGNTEAFF.